This is a list of T cell receptor beta chains from one sample in a study of cytomegalovirus exposure and HLA in healthy donors. The repertoire was sequenced with immunoSEQ multiplex PCR; TCRdb's copy has only in-frame clones and lacks some. Here the sample spans 90,000 to 140,000 clones, 86% being singletons. Sequencing input: PBMCs. These receptors were obtained from a woman between 18 and 29 years old in good health and CMV-seropositive. Both conserved end residues are part of each CDR3. The D gene is left open where the match is weak.

CDR3aa: CASSQAGGSSGNTIYF
j_gene: TRBJ1-3
d_gene: TRBD1
v_gene: TRBV14

CDR3aa: CASSLGTSSGEQFF
j_gene: TRBJ2-1
d_gene: TRBD2
v_gene: TRBV6-6

CDR3aa: CASKPRQTNYGYTF
j_gene: TRBJ1-2
d_gene: -
v_gene: TRBV19

CDR3aa: CASSSTHRGDTQYF
j_gene: TRBJ2-3
d_gene: TRBD1
v_gene: TRBV7-9

CDR3aa: CASSRDRANTGELFF
j_gene: TRBJ2-2
d_gene: TRBD1
v_gene: TRBV5-1

CDR3aa: CASKGRLAGAEQYF
j_gene: TRBJ2-7
d_gene: TRBD2
v_gene: TRBV2

CDR3aa: CATGNERYEQYF
j_gene: TRBJ2-7
d_gene: -
v_gene: TRBV19

CDR3aa: CASSSLNSYEQYF
j_gene: TRBJ2-7
d_gene: -
v_gene: TRBV5-1

CDR3aa: CATGGGYYNEQFF
j_gene: TRBJ2-1
d_gene: TRBD2
v_gene: TRBV2

CDR3aa: CASSLFGQGKYEQYF
j_gene: TRBJ2-7
d_gene: TRBD1
v_gene: TRBV28

CDR3aa: CASSIGIAGLAGAGELFF
j_gene: TRBJ2-2
d_gene: TRBD2
v_gene: TRBV19

CDR3aa: CASSPGLAGGPDTQYF
j_gene: TRBJ2-3
d_gene: TRBD2
v_gene: TRBV11-2

CDR3aa: CASSEAMDSNQPQHF
j_gene: TRBJ1-5
d_gene: -
v_gene: TRBV5-6

CDR3aa: CASSSLPLAIVDTQYF
j_gene: TRBJ2-3
d_gene: -
v_gene: TRBV7-3

CDR3aa: CASSQWRGRDRDQETQYF
j_gene: TRBJ2-5
d_gene: TRBD1
v_gene: TRBV23-1

CDR3aa: CASLRGVLSNQPQHF
j_gene: TRBJ1-5
d_gene: -
v_gene: TRBV6-1

CDR3aa: CASSDRAGGNNEQFF
j_gene: TRBJ2-1
d_gene: TRBD2
v_gene: TRBV6-4

CDR3aa: CASSPDRNYGYTF
j_gene: TRBJ1-2
d_gene: -
v_gene: TRBV18

CDR3aa: CASSLESGGWETQYF
j_gene: TRBJ2-5
d_gene: -
v_gene: TRBV5-5

CDR3aa: CASSTGQGAEAFF
j_gene: TRBJ1-1
d_gene: TRBD1
v_gene: TRBV19

CDR3aa: CASQLDRAYGYTF
j_gene: TRBJ1-2
d_gene: TRBD1
v_gene: TRBV6-1

CDR3aa: CASSRANTGELFF
j_gene: TRBJ2-2
d_gene: -
v_gene: TRBV27

CDR3aa: CASSMYGTYEKLFF
j_gene: TRBJ1-4
d_gene: -
v_gene: TRBV2

CDR3aa: CASTPDRDNQPQHF
j_gene: TRBJ1-5
d_gene: TRBD1
v_gene: TRBV10-2

CDR3aa: CASRDRGGYF
j_gene: TRBJ2-3
d_gene: -
v_gene: TRBV27

CDR3aa: CASSLVASGNTIYF
j_gene: TRBJ1-3
d_gene: -
v_gene: TRBV11-2

CDR3aa: CASSQGAGGGGYNEQFF
j_gene: TRBJ2-1
d_gene: TRBD2
v_gene: TRBV4-1

CDR3aa: CASSYRGRNEKLFF
j_gene: TRBJ1-4
d_gene: TRBD1
v_gene: TRBV2

CDR3aa: CASSLDRRGQGLSYEQYF
j_gene: TRBJ2-7
d_gene: TRBD1
v_gene: TRBV11-2

CDR3aa: CASSPLEGNTEAFF
j_gene: TRBJ1-1
d_gene: -
v_gene: TRBV7-7

CDR3aa: CASSKTGFSNQPQHF
j_gene: TRBJ1-5
d_gene: TRBD1
v_gene: TRBV18

CDR3aa: CASKLRKIGVVGNQPQHF
j_gene: TRBJ1-5
d_gene: -
v_gene: TRBV2

CDR3aa: CASSPRNSNTEAFF
j_gene: TRBJ1-1
d_gene: -
v_gene: TRBV18

CDR3aa: CASRRLGLAANNEQFF
j_gene: TRBJ2-1
d_gene: TRBD2
v_gene: TRBV27

CDR3aa: CASRIDRVSTNEKLFF
j_gene: TRBJ1-4
d_gene: TRBD1
v_gene: TRBV28